The source of this TCR beta chain is a study of T cells after yellow fever vaccination. TCRdb used MiXCR to reprocess the 5' RACE reads, holding one entry per CDR3 protein. There are almost 600,000 distinct CDR3 sequences in the sample; approximately 13% occur only once, and over 13% lies in the top ten. V was clipped by 7 bases and J by 2 bases; unmatched bases: 13. Germline CDR1 SGHTA, CDR2 FQGNSA. The length of the CDR3 is 17 residues. The V gene is TRBV7-2, the J gene TRBJ2-1, with 8 bases aligning to TRBD2. Sequenced material: PBMCs, taken on the day of the yellow fever booster vaccination. The clonotype comes from a man between 25 and 39 years old who received the YFV17D yellow fever vaccine. The CDR3 DNA is TGTGCCAGCACTCATGTGCTCGCGGGAGGTCCCTACAATGAGCAGTTCTTC. This sequence encodes CASTHVLAGGPYNEQFF.